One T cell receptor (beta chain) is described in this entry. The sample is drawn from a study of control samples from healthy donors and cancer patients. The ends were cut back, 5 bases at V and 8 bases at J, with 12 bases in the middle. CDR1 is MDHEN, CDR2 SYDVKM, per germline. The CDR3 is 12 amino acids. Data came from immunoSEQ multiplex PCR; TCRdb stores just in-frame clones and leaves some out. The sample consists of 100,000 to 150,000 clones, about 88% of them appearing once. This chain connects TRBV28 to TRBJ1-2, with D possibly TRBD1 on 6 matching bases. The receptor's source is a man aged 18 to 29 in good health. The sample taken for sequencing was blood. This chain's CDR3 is CASSTHRAGYTF. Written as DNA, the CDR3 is TGTGCCAGCAGTACGCACAGGGCGGGCTACACCTTC.